This T cell receptor (beta chain) is drawn from a study of T cell responses to AZD1222 COVID-19 vaccine. The CDR3 runs to 17 residues. V lost 1 base, J lost 0 bases, and 10 bases lay in between. Germline V lookup: CDR1 LGHDT, CDR2 YNNKEL (reference sequence). Sequenced by immunoSEQ multiplex PCR; TCRdb stores in-frame clones only, minus some. The repertoire includes some 140,000 clones, 84% of them detected once, and roughly 4% sits in the top ten. The gene calls are TRBV3-1 (or the pseudogene TRBV3-2) and TRBJ1-6; D not resolved. This material consisted of peripheral blood, taken on day 0 of AZD1222 vaccination. This sequence was found in an adult in good health. The DNA for the CDR3 is TGTGCCAGCAGCCAAGCACAGACAAGCTCCTATAATTCACCCCTCCACTTT. It specifies CASSQAQTSSYNSPLHF.